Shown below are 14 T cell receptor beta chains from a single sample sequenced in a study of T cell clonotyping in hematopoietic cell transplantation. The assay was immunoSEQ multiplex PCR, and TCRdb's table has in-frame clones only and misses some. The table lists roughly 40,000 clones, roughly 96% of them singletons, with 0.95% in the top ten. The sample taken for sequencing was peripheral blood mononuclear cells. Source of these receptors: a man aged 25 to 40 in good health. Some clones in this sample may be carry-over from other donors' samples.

CDR3 protein: CASSYRLNSGNTIYF. CDR3 coding DNA: TGTGCCAGCAGTTACCGCCTAAACTCTGGAAACACCATATATTTT. This chain links TRBV6-5 with TRBJ1-3; no definite D call. The CDR3 covers 15 residues. V lost 2 bases, J lost 0 bases, and 8 bases lay in between. The V gene's germline CDR1 is MNHEY and CDR2 SVGAGI.

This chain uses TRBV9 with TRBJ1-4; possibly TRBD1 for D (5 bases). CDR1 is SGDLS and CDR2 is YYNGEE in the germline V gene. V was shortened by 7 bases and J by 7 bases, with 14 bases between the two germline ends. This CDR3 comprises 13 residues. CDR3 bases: TGTGCCAGCGGGGGTGGCCAGGGTGAAAAACTGTTTTTT. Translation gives CASGGGQGEKLFF.

Here the CDR3 DNA reads TGTGCCGGCGACACGTACAATCAGCCCCAGCATTTT. Its translation: CAGDTYNQPQHF. The V gene is TRBV2, the J gene TRBJ1-5; D gene uncertain. V gave up 11 bases and J gave up 3 bases, with 11 bases separating them. The CDR3 sequence is 12 residues long. Germline CDR1 and CDR2: SNHLY and FYNNEI.

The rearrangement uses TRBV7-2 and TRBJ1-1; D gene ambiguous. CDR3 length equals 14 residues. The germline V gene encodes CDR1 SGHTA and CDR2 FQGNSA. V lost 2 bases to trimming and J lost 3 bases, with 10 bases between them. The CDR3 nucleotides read TGTGCCAGCAGCTTATTCGGGAAAGACACTGAAGCTTTCTTT. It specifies CASSLFGKDTEAFF.

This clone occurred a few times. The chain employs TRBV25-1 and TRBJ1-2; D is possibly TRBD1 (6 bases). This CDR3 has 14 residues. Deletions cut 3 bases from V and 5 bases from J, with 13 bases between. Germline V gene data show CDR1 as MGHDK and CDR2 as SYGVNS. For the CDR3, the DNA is TGTGCCAGCAGTGAGAAAGACAGGATTTATGGCTACACCTTC. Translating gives CASSEKDRIYGYTF.

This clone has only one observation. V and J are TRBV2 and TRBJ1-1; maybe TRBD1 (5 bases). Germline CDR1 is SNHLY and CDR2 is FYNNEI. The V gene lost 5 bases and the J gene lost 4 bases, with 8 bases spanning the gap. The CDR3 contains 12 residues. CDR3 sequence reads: CASSQGVTEAFF. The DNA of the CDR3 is TGTGCCAGCAGTCAGGGTGTCACTGAAGCTTTCTTT.

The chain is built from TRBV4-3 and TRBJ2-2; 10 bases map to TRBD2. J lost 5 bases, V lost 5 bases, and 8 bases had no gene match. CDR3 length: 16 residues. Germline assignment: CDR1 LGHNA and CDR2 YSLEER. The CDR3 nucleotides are TGCGCCAGCAGCTACTTTCTAGCGGGAGATACCGGGGAGCTGTTTTTT. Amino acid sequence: CASSYFLAGDTGELFF.

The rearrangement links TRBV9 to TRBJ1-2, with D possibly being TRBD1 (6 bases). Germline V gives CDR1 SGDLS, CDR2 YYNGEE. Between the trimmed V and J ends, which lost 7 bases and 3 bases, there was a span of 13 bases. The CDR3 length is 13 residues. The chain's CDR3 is CASEGRGHYGYTF. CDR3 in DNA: TGTGCCAGCGAAGGGCGGGGGCACTATGGCTACACCTTC.

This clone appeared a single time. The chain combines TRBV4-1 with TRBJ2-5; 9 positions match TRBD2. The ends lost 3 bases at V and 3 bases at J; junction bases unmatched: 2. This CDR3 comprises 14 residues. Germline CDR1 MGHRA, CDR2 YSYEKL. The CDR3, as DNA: TGCGCCAGCAGCCACGGGACTAGCAAAGAGACCCAGTACTTC. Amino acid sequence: CASSHGTSKETQYF.

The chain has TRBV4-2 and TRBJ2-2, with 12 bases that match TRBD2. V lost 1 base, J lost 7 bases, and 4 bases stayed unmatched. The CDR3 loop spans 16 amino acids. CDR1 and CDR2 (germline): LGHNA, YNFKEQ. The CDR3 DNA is TGTGCCAGCAGCCAAGCTAGCGGGGGGGTCGGCGGGGAGCTGTTTTTT. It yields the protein CASSQASGGVGGELFF.

The CDR3 bases are TGCAGCGCCAAGAGTAGGGGTGGCACTGAAGCTTTCTTT. Translated: CSAKSRGGTEAFF. The chain joins TRBV29-1 to TRBJ1-1; a possible D gene is TRBD1 (5 bases). V lost 7 bases to trimming and J lost 4 bases, with 16 bases between them. CDR3 length equals 13 residues. Germline V gives CDR1 SQVTM, CDR2 ANQGSEA.

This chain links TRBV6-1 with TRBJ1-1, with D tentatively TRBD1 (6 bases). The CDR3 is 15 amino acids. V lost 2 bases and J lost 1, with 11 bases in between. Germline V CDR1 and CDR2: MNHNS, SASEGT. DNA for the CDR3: TGTGCCAGCAGTGAACCGGGGGCTCCGAACACTGAAGCTTTCTTT. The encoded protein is CASSEPGAPNTEAFF.

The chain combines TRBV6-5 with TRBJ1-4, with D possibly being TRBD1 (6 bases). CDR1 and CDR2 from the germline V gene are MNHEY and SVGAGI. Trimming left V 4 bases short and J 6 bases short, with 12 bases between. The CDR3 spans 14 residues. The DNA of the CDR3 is TGTGCCAGCAGTTCGGGGGGGGCGGATGAAAAACTGTTTTTT. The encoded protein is CASSSGGADEKLFF.

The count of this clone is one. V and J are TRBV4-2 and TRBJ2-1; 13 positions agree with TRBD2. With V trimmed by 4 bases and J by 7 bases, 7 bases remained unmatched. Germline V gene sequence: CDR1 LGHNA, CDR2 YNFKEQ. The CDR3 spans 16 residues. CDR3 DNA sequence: TGTGCCAGCAGCCGTAGACTAGCGGGAGGCTTAAATGAGCAGTTCTTC. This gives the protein CASSRRLAGGLNEQFF.